This T cell receptor (beta chain) is from a study of somatic mutations in cytotoxic T cells in rheumatoid arthritis. On the study more broadly: At nearly 100% purity, some V beta antibody-stained T-cell populations were flow-sorted, and these included V beta1+ cells that were sequenced for TCRB. The study, taken as a whole, reports: The study found no significant difference in CD8+ T-cell clonality between rheumatoid arthritis patients and age-matched healthy controls.

The authors' processing: The authors compared patient CD8+ clones larger than 1% against published virus-specific TCRB sequences. Only a few of these clones matched. TCRdb's copy holds only in-frame clones and misses some; the assay was immunoSEQ multiplex PCR. The V and J calls and the clone size are those of that table, but D and trimming were determined from the DNA. This table holds some 16,000 clones, around three quarters found once. Remarks on this clone: Its specificity is unknown.

The sequencing sample was made of CD8+ T cells sorted from blood. This TCR was sampled from an adult with rheumatoid arthritis.

The CDR3 coding sequence is TGTGCCAGCAGCAAGGGACAGAGCTATGGCTACACCTTC. This encodes CASSKGQSYGYTF. V and J are TRBV28 and TRBJ1-2, with TRBD1 identical over 7 bases. V was pared by 6 bases and J by 4 bases, with 5 bases of the junction left unmatched. CDR3 length equals 13 residues. The V gene's germline CDR1 is MDHEN and CDR2 SYDVKM.